This T cell receptor beta chain was sequenced in a study of molecular identifiers for immune sequencing clone quantification. TCRdb re-derived calls from the PCR reads in MiXCR, one entry per CDR3 protein. The repertoire holds about 640,000 distinct CDR3 sequences, with 15% to 20% as singletons. V lost 3 bases and J lost 0; bases outside the gene matches: 15. This CDR3 contains 20 residues. CDR1 and CDR2 (germline): MDHEN, SYDVKM. This clonotype was seen repeatedly, ten times or more. Sorted inputs of roughly 17,000 to 1,100,000 cells, with 10%, 30% or 50% RNA, yielded naive CD8 libraries. A CD8+CD4-CCR7+CD45RA+ gate was used to sort naive CD8 T cells.

The clonotype comes from a human donor in good health. Some libraries in this study had Jurkat cell RNA spiked in. The J gene is TRBJ1-3, the V gene TRBV28, with 9 nucleotides matching TRBD1. The sample was naive CD8+ T cells from blood, with Jurkat cell RNA spiked in. As for subset: FACS-sorted CD8+CD4-CCR7+CD45RA+ naive T cells. The DNA of the CDR3 is TGTGCCAGCAGTTTTTCCGCGGGCCGGGACAGGGTCTACTCTGGAAACACCATATATTTT. It specifies CASSFSAGRDRVYSGNTIYF.